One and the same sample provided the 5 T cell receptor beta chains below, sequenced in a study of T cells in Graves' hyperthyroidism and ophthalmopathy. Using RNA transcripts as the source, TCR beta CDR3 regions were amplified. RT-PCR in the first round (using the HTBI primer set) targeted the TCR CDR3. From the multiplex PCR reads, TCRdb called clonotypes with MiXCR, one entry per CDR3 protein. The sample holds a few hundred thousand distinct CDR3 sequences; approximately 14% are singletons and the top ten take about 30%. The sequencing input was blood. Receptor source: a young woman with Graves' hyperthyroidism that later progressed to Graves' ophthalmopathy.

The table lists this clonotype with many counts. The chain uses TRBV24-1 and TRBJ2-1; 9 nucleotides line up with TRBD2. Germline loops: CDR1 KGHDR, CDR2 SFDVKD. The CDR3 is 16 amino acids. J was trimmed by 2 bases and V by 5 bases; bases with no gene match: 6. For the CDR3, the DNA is TGTGCCACCAGTGGTGCGGCTAGCGGGACCTACAATGAGCAGTTCTTC. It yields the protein CATSGAASGTYNEQFF.

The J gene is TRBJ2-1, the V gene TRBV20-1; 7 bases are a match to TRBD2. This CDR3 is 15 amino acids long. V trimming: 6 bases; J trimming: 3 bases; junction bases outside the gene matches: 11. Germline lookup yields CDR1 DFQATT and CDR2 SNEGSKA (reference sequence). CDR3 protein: CSARPGTMDYNEQFF. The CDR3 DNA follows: TGCAGTGCGCGCCCGGGGACTATGGACTACAATGAGCAGTTCTTC.

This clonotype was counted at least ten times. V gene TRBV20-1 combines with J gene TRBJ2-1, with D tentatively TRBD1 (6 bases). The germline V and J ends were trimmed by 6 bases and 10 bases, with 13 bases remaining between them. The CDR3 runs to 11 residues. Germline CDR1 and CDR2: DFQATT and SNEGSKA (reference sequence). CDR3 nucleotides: TGCAGTGCGAGAAGAACAGGGGAGCAGTTCTTC. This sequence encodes CSARRTGEQFF.

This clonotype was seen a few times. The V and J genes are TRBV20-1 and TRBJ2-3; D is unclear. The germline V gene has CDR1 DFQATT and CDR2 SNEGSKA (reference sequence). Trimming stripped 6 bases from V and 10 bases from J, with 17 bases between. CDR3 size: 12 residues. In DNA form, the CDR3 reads TGCAGTGCGTCGGTCTCCGAGTGGGCGCAGTATTTT. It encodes CSASVSEWAQYF.

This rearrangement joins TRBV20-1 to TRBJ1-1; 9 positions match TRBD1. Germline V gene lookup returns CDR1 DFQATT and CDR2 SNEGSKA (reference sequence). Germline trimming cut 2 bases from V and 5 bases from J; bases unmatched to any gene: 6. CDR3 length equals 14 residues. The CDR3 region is CSARTDRGATEAFF. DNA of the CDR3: TGCAGTGCTAGAACGGACAGGGGCGCGACTGAAGCTTTCTTT.